One sample yielded the 21 T cell receptor beta chains listed below, sequenced in a study of blood T cell repertoires in COVID-19. Some clones are missing from TCRdb's copy, which holds only in-frame ones; the method was immunoSEQ multiplex PCR. This sample has 220,000 or so clones; about 88% occur once, and the top ten carry about 9.4%. The sample consisted of peripheral blood. These receptors came from a woman between 50 and 59 years old with COVID-19, enrolled during active disease.

The chain recombines TRBV3-1 (or the pseudogene TRBV3-2) with TRBJ2-3; D might be TRBD1 (6 bases). In germline, CDR1 is LGHDT, CDR2 YNNKEL (reference sequence). This CDR3 contains 15 residues. Trimming took 0 bases from V and 5 from J, leaving 12 bases between them. CDR3 loop: CASSQDPLGGDTQYF. As DNA, the CDR3 is TGTGCCAGCAGCCAAGACCCCCTAGGGGGAGATACGCAGTATTTT.

The chain has TRBV9 and TRBJ1-4; maybe TRBD1 (5 bases). Trimming removed 4 bases from V and 4 bases from J, with 11 bases in between. Germline V gene lookup returns CDR1 SGDLS and CDR2 YYNGEE. The CDR3 totals 14 residues. The CDR3 DNA reads TGTGCCAGCAGCTCCCGCGGGGGTAATGAAAAACTGTTTTTT. Its translation: CASSSRGGNEKLFF.

On this clone: The junction departs from the called germline gene at one end, perhaps through a read error. This chain joins TRBV6-1 and TRBJ1-2; D unresolved. Germline loops: CDR1 MNHNS, CDR2 SASEGT. The CDR3 loop spans 15 amino acids. CDR3 residues: CASSEGKGRNYGYTF. The CDR3 DNA reads as TGTGCCAGCAGCGAAGGGAAAGGGAGGAACTATGGCTACACCTTC.

The rearrangement joins TRBV6-5 to TRBJ2-7; 7 bases fit TRBD1. The ends lost 6 bases at V and 2 bases at J; junction bases unmatched: 4. The CDR3 consists of 13 residues. Germline V gives CDR1 MNHEY, CDR2 SVGAGI. The DNA for the CDR3 is TGTGCCAGCAGGACAGGGCGGGCCTACGAGCAGTACTTC. Amino acid sequence: CASRTGRAYEQYF.

The chain joins TRBV4-1 to TRBJ2-1, with 7 bases fitting TRBD1. Looked up from germline, CDR1 is MGHRA and CDR2 is YSYEKL. The V and J ends lost 3 bases and 8 bases, in that order; junction bases with no gene match: 13. This CDR3 comprises 16 residues. Here the CDR3 DNA reads TGCGCCAGCAGCCAGGTTCCGGGACAGTCAAGGGATGAGCAGTTCTTC. Translating gives CASSQVPGQSRDEQFF.

CDR3 DNA sequence: TGTGCCAGCGGCCTCCGGGGAGGAAACACTGAAGCTTTCTTT. This gives the protein CASGLRGGNTEAFF. The V call is TRBV11-2, the J call TRBJ1-1, with D hard to call. CDR1 and CDR2 from the germline V gene are SGHAT and FQNNGV. The CDR3 loop spans 14 amino acids. V dropped 8 bases and J dropped 2 bases, with 15 bases sitting between them.

In this sample, this clone turned up a few times. The V gene is TRBV10-1, the J gene TRBJ1-5; D is possibly TRBD1 (5 bases). Germline CDR1 WNHNN, CDR2 SYGVQD (reference sequence). The V gene lost 0 bases and the J gene lost 4 bases, with 10 bases spanning the gap. The CDR3 totals 15 residues. Here the CDR3 DNA reads TGCGCCAGCAGTGAGTCAGGGGCTTTGAATCAGCCCCAGCATTTT. Amino acids: CASSESGALNQPQHF.

The chain recombines TRBV11-1 with TRBJ1-2; maybe TRBD1 (5 bases). The CDR3 sequence is 14 residues long. The V end lost 5 bases, the J end lost 2 bases, and 12 bases lay between the germline ends. Germline values: CDR1 SGHAT, CDR2 FQDESV (reference sequence). The CDR3 DNA sequence: TGTGCCAGCAGCCCTTGGAGGGGAAACTATGGCTACACCTTC. It yields the protein CASSPWRGNYGYTF.

This clone has only a few counts. The chain is built from TRBV7-8 and TRBJ1-5; 7 bases agree with TRBD1. V dropped 5 bases and J dropped 5; count of bases not matched to a gene: 6. The CDR3 runs 14 residues. Germline assignment: CDR1 SGHVS and CDR2 FQNEAQ. The CDR3 spells CASSQTGYDQPQHF. CDR3 nucleotides: TGTGCCAGCAGCCAGACAGGGTATGATCAGCCCCAGCATTTT.

The chain carries TRBV4-1 and TRBJ1-5; the D gene is possibly TRBD1 (5 bases). This CDR3 has 16 residues. Germline V gives CDR1 MGHRA, CDR2 YSYEKL. Trimming pared 0 bases from V and 4 bases from J, leaving 13 bases between. The CDR3 spells CASSQEGQGWNQPQHF. The DNA of the CDR3 is TGCGCCAGCAGCCAAGAAGGGCAGGGTTGGAATCAGCCCCAGCATTTT.

This clone was seen a few times. The chain has TRBV11-2 and TRBJ2-2; TRBD1 matches 9 bases. Germline V gives CDR1 SGHAT, CDR2 FQNNGV. This CDR3 has 17 residues. The J segment lost 3 bases and the V segment lost 1 base, leaving 6 bases of the junction unmatched. For the CDR3, the DNA is TGTGCCAGCAGCTTAGTCACAGGGGGCACCGACACCGGGGAGCTGTTTTTT. It translates to CASSLVTGGTDTGELFF.

This chain joins TRBV3-1 (or the pseudogene TRBV3-2) and TRBJ2-3; the match to TRBD2 covers 7 bases. Germline V gene data show CDR1 as LGHDT and CDR2 as YNNKEL (reference sequence). The CDR3 extends over 15 amino acids. Trimming cost V 0 bases and J 1 base; bases outside gene matches: 1. The CDR3 region has the DNA TGTGCCAGCAGCCAAGATACTAGCGGCACAGATACGCAGTATTTT. It yields the protein CASSQDTSGTDTQYF.

The chain employs TRBV5-4 and TRBJ2-5; a weak D match, TRBD1 (7 bases). Germline-derived CDR1 and CDR2 are SGHNT and YYREEE (reference sequence). V lost 0 bases and J lost 4, with 16 bases in between. The length of the CDR3 is 16 residues. The CDR3 reads CASSLDRQGGGETQYF. The CDR3 DNA reads TGTGCCAGCAGCTTGGACCGCCAGGGGGGAGGAGAGACCCAGTACTTC.

CDR3 nucleotides: TGTGCCAGTAGTATAGTCCAGAACCGGGACAGGGGCGGCTACACCTTC. It is translated as CASSIVQNRDRGGYTF. V usage is TRBV19 and J usage is TRBJ1-2; 10 nucleotides line up with TRBD1. The length of the CDR3 is 16 residues. V trimming: 1 base; J trimming: 8 bases; junction bases outside the gene matches: 10. Germline V lookup: CDR1 LNHDA, CDR2 SQIVND (reference sequence).

The chain uses TRBV6-5 and TRBJ2-7; the D is unclear. This CDR3 is built from 15 residues. Germline V gene lookup returns CDR1 MNHEY and CDR2 SVGAGI. Trimming cost V 6 bases and J 0 bases, with 15 bases left between them. The CDR3 region is CASRSSVGDSYEQYV. For the CDR3, the DNA is TGTGCCAGCAGATCTTCGGTAGGAGACTCCTACGAGCAGTACGTC.

This sequence joins TRBV7-8 and TRBJ1-2; 10 nucleotides line up with TRBD1. The V segment lost 4 bases and the J segment 7 bases; nucleotides outside the gene matches: 3. CDR3 size: 13 residues. Germline loops: CDR1 SGHVS, CDR2 FQNEAQ. CDR3 in amino acids: CASSSRTGGGYTF. In DNA, the CDR3 is TGTGCCAGCAGCTCTAGGACAGGGGGTGGCTACACCTTC.

This clone showed up just a few times. The chain joins TRBV7-9 to TRBJ2-1, with TRBD1 matching 7 bases. In germline, CDR1 is SEHNR, CDR2 FQNEAQ (reference sequence). The trim removed 6 bases at V and 3 bases at J, leaving 17 bases unmatched. This CDR3 has 18 residues. This CDR3 is CASRDRRRGQADYNEQFF. CDR3 nucleotide sequence: TGTGCCAGCAGGGACCGTCGTAGAGGACAGGCCGACTACAATGAGCAGTTCTTC.

The V call is TRBV5-6, the J call TRBJ2-5; 7 bases map to TRBD2. The J segment lost 7 bases and the V segment lost 5 bases, leaving 5 bases of the junction unmatched. The V gene's germline CDR1 is SGHDT and CDR2 YYEEEE. This CDR3 spans 12 amino acids. The CDR3 region has the DNA TGTGCCAGCAGTTCCAGGGAGGGGACCCAGTACTTC. It specifies CASSSREGTQYF.

V gene TRBV27 combines with J gene TRBJ2-7; TRBD2 might be the D (5 bases). The V and J ends lost 3 bases and 4 bases respectively, with 13 bases between them. The germline V gene encodes CDR1 MNHEY and CDR2 SMNVEV (reference sequence). The CDR3 is 14 residues long. The CDR3: CASSFSRTFYEQYF. CDR3 nucleotide sequence: TGTGCCAGCAGTTTCTCTCGGACTTTTTACGAGCAGTACTTC.

The chain combines TRBV19 with TRBJ1-1, with D maybe TRBD1 (5 bases). Trimming removed 7 bases at V and 0 bases at J, with 12 bases between. Germline lookup yields CDR1 LNHDA and CDR2 SQIVND (reference sequence). This CDR3 contains 14 residues. CDR3 region: CASTWGSMNTEAFF. The CDR3 DNA follows: TGTGCCAGTACTTGGGGCAGCATGAACACTGAAGCTTTCTTT.

This chain uses TRBV14 with TRBJ1-3, with 9 bases fitting TRBD1. The CDR3 has 17 amino acids. Trimming removed 4 bases from V and 0 bases from J; junction bases left unmatched: 7. CDR1 is SGHDN and CDR2 is FVKESK in the germline V gene. The CDR3 loop reads CASSPRTGASSGNTIYF. The CDR3 DNA reads as TGTGCCAGCAGCCCGCGGACAGGGGCTTCCTCTGGAAACACCATATATTTT.